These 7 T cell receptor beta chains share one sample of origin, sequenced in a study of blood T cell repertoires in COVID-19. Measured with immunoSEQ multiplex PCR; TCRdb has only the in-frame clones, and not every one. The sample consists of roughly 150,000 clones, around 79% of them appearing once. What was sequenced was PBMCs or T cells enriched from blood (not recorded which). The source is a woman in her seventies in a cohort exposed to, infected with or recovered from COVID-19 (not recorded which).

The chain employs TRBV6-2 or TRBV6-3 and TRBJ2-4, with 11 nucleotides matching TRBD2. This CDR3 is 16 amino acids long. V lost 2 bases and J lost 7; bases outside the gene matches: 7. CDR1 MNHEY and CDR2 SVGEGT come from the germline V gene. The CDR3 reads CASSYGTSGSWNIQYF. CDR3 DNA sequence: TGTGCCAGCAGTTACGGCACTAGCGGGAGCTGGAACATTCAGTACTTC.

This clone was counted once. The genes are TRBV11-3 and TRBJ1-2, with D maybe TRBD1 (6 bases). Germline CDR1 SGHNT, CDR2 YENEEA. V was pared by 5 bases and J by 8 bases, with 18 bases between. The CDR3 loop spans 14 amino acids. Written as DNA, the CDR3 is TGTGCCAGCAGCCCAGGGGAGGGGAAGGTCGGCTACACCTTC. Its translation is CASSPGEGKVGYTF.

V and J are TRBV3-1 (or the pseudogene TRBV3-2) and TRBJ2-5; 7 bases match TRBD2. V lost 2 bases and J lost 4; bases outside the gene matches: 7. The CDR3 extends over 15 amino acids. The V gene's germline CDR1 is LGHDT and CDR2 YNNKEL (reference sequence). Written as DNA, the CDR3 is TGTGCCAGCAGCCAACTAGGACTAGTCCCAGAGACCCAGTACTTC. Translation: CASSQLGLVPETQYF.

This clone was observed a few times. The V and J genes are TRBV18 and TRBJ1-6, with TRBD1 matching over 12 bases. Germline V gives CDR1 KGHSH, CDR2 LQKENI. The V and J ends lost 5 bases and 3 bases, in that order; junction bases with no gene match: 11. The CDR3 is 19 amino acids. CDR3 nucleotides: TGTGCCAGCTCAGCCACCGGGACAGGGGGCGACCTCTATAATTCACCCCTCCACTTT. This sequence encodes CASSATGTGGDLYNSPLHF.

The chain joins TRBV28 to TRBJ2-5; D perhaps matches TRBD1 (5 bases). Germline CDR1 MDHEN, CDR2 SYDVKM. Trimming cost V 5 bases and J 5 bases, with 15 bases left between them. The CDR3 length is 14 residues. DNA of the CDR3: TGTGCCAGCAGTATAACAGGTGACTGGGAGACCCAGTACTTC. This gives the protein CASSITGDWETQYF.

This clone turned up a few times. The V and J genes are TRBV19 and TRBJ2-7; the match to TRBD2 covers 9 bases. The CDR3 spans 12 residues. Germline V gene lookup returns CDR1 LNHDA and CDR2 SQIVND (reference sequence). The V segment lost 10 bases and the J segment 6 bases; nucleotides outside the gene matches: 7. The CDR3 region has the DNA TGTGCCACTCTAGCGGGAAGAGGCGAGCAGTACTTC. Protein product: CATLAGRGEQYF. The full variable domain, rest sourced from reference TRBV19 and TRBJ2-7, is DGGITQSPKYLFRKEGQNVTLSCEQNLNHDAMYWYRQDPGQGLRLIYYSQIVNDFQKGDIAEGYSVSREKKESFPLTVTSAQKNPTAFYLCATLAGRGEQYFGPGTRLTVT.

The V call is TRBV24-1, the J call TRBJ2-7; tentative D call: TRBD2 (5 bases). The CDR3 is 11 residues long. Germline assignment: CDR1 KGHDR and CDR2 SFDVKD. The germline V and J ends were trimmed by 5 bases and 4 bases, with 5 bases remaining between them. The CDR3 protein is CATSGGYEQYF. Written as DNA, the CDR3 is TGTGCCACCAGTGGAGGGTACGAGCAGTACTTC.